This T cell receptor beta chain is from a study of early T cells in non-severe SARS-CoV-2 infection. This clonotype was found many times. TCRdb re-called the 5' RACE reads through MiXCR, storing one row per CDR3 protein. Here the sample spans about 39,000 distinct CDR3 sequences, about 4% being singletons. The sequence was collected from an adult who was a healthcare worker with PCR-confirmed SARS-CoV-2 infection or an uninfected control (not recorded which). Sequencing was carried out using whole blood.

The CDR3 reads CASSESVVGELFF. CDR3 DNA sequence: TGTGCCAGCAGTGAAAGCGTTGTCGGGGAGCTGTTTTTT. V usage is TRBV2 and J usage is TRBJ2-2; no firm D call. The CDR3 is 13 residues long. Germline values: CDR1 SNHLY, CDR2 FYNNEI. V lost 2 bases to trimming and J lost 7 bases, with 8 bases between them.